This T cell receptor beta chain was captured by sequencing in a study of radiotherapy plus CTLA-4 blockade in lung cancer. Study information: Across the patients, objective responses occurred in 18%, and disease control in roughly 31%. Findings of the study overall: Clones derived from tumor TCRs expanded in blood after radiotherapy plus ipilimumab.

With regard to this clone: What it binds is not known.

The germline V gene has CDR1 SGHDT and CDR2 YYEEEE. This CDR3 has 16 residues. V was trimmed by 0 bases and J by 0 bases, leaving 12 bases between them. Profiled with immunoSEQ multiplex PCR; TCRdb holds only in-frame clones, not every one. The data contain about 88,000 clones, 72% of them singletons. In chemo-refractory metastatic non-small-cell lung cancer, patients got ipilimumab CTLA-4 blockade together with focal radiation. The chain recombines TRBV5-6 with TRBJ1-1, with a possible D match to TRBD1 (5 bases). Sequenced material: peripheral blood, taken from a patient treated with radiotherapy plus ipilimumab. This sequence was found in a human donor with non-small cell lung cancer that progressed on radiotherapy plus ipilimumab. CDR3 sequence: CASSLALGGMNTEAFF. DNA of the CDR3: TGTGCCAGCAGCTTGGCCCTGGGGGGGATGAACACTGAAGCTTTCTTT.